These 5 T cell receptor beta chains originate from one sample sequenced in a study of blood T cell repertoires in COVID-19. Produced via immunoSEQ multiplex PCR; TCRdb's table is partial and in-frame only. The data contain around 82,000 clones, about 89% of them singletons. Sequencing input: peripheral blood. Receptors originate from an older man with active or convalescent COVID-19.

This clone showed up just once. This chain joins TRBV27 and TRBJ2-1; TRBD1 aligns across 7 bases. The J segment lost 6 bases and the V segment lost 7 bases, leaving 6 bases of the junction unmatched. This CDR3 is built from 13 residues. Per the germline V gene, CDR1 is MNHEY and CDR2 is SMNVEV (reference sequence). CDR3 nucleotide sequence: TGTGCCAGCAAGACAGGGTTCATCAATGAGCAGTTCTTC. It encodes CASKTGFINEQFF.

This chain connects TRBV19 to TRBJ1-6; TRBD1 matches 8 bases. Per the germline V gene, CDR1 is LNHDA and CDR2 is SQIVND (reference sequence). The CDR3 runs 13 residues. The trim removed 4 bases at V and 10 bases at J, leaving 3 bases unmatched. The CDR3, as DNA: TGTGCCAGTAGTAGCACAGGGGGATCACCCCTCCACTTT. This sequence encodes CASSSTGGSPLHF.

The chain recombines TRBV7-2 with TRBJ2-5, with D perhaps matching TRBD1 (6 bases). Between the trimmed V and J ends, which lost 4 bases and 5 bases, there was a span of 17 bases. The CDR3 runs 15 residues. Germline V gene sequence: CDR1 SGHTA, CDR2 FQGNSA. This CDR3 is CASSSGAGAGETQYF. For the CDR3, the DNA is TGTGCCAGCAGCTCCGGGGCAGGGGCCGGGGAGACCCAGTACTTC.

This clone was seen a handful of times. CDR3 amino acids: CASSLAGTGVHQPQHF. The CDR3 DNA sequence: TGTGCCAGCAGCCTCGCTGGGACAGGGGTCCATCAGCCCCAGCATTTT. The chain has TRBV11-2 and TRBJ1-5; TRBD1 matches at 10 bases. The V and J ends lost 5 bases and 5 bases, in that order; junction bases with no gene match: 9. The CDR3 spans 16 residues. From germline, CDR1 is SGHAT and CDR2 FQNNGV.

The V and J genes are TRBV24-1 and TRBJ2-2; 7 bases line up with TRBD1. The CDR3 consists of 13 residues. V shed 10 bases and J 1 base; nucleotides not matched to a gene: 2. Germline V gene sequence: CDR1 KGHDR, CDR2 SFDVKD. CDR3 sequence reads: CATGTENTGELFF. CDR3 in DNA: TGTGCCACTGGGACAGAGAACACCGGGGAGCTGTTTTTT.